This is a list of T cell receptor beta chains from one sample in a study of prognosis after radiotherapy for stage I lung cancer. TCRdb analysed the multiplex PCR reads with MiXCR anew, one entry per CDR3 protein. The data contain fewer than 40,000 distinct CDR3 sequences, roughly 49% of them singletons. The starting material was PBMCs, obtained before or after stereotactic body radiation therapy (not recorded which). The receptors were gathered from a donor of 50 years or more with non-small cell lung cancer. CDR3s include the opening cysteine and the closing phenylalanine or tryptophan. Each record gives: clone size, V gene, J gene, CDR3 length, D gene, CDR3 protein, CDR3 DNA. A D gene is named only where the DNA matches it firmly. Expanded clones are given a class, and other clones once, few, many or no size at all.

clone size: many; V gene: TRBV20-1; J gene: TRBJ2-7; CDR3 length: 13; D gene: NA; CDR3 protein: CSAPGAFSYEQYF; CDR3 DNA: TGCAGTGCCCCGGGAGCCTTTAGCTACGAGCAGTACTTC
clone size: NA; V gene: TRBV18; J gene: TRBJ1-1; CDR3 length: 13; D gene: NA; CDR3 protein: CARSPGTNTEAFF; CDR3 DNA: TGTGCCCGCTCACCGGGGACCAACACTGAAGCTTTCTTT
clone size: NA; V gene: TRBV7-2; J gene: TRBJ2-5; CDR3 length: 14; D gene: TRBD2; CDR3 protein: CASSQGRVGENKYF; CDR3 DNA: TGTGCCAGCAGCCAAGGGAGGGTGGGGGAGAACAAGTACTTC
clone size: NA; V gene: TRBV20-1; J gene: TRBJ1-2; CDR3 length: 16; D gene: NA; CDR3 protein: CSARATGIHNYYGYTF; CDR3 DNA: TGCAGTGCTAGAGCTACGGGTATTCATAATTACTATGGCTACACCTTC
clone size: many; V gene: TRBV6-1; J gene: TRBJ1-3; CDR3 length: 12; D gene: NA; CDR3 protein: CATGGSGNTIYF; CDR3 DNA: TGTGCCACCGGCGGTTCTGGAAACACCATATATTTT
clone size: many; V gene: TRBV6-2/TRBV6-3; J gene: TRBJ2-2; CDR3 length: 16; D gene: TRBD2; CDR3 protein: CASSNPSGRPTGELFF; CDR3 DNA: TGTGCCAGCAGTAACCCTAGCGGGAGGCCCACCGGGGAGCTGTTTTTT
clone size: many; V gene: TRBV15; J gene: TRBJ2-1; CDR3 length: 14; D gene: TRBD1; CDR3 protein: CATSRDKGANEQFF; CDR3 DNA: TGTGCCACCAGCAGAGACAAGGGGGCGAATGAGCAGTTCTTC
clone size: NA; V gene: TRBV20-1; J gene: TRBJ1-2; CDR3 length: 14; D gene: NA; CDR3 protein: CSAQDRTTNYGYTF; CDR3 DNA: TGCAGTGCTCAGGACAGAACAACTAACTATGGCTACACCTTC
clone size: NA; V gene: TRBV19; J gene: TRBJ1-6; CDR3 length: 16; D gene: NA; CDR3 protein: CASSILTRVGNSPLHF; CDR3 DNA: TGTGCCAGTAGTATCCTCACGAGGGTTGGGAATTCACCCCTCCACTTT
clone size: NA; V gene: TRBV28; J gene: TRBJ1-2; CDR3 length: 14; D gene: NA; CDR3 protein: CASSGTHDSYCYTF; CDR3 DNA: TGTGCCAGCAGCGGGACACACGATTCCTATTGCTACACCTTC
clone size: few; V gene: TRBV7-9; J gene: TRBJ2-1; CDR3 length: 13; D gene: NA; CDR3 protein: CASSKSRRVEQFF; CDR3 DNA: TGTGCCAGCAGCAAAAGTAGGAGGGTTGAGCAGTTCTTC
clone size: many; V gene: TRBV2; J gene: TRBJ2-5; CDR3 length: 15; D gene: TRBD2; CDR3 protein: CASRLSSGSWETQYF; CDR3 DNA: TGTGCCAGCCGACTGTCTAGCGGGAGTTGGGAGACCCAGTACTTC
clone size: many; V gene: TRBV4-3; J gene: TRBJ1-1; CDR3 length: 16; D gene: TRBD1; CDR3 protein: CASSHTLQGFQAEAFF; CDR3 DNA: TGCGCCAGCAGCCACACTTTACAGGGGTTTCAGGCTGAAGCTTTCTTT
clone size: many; V gene: TRBV20-1; J gene: TRBJ1-1; CDR3 length: 14; D gene: NA; CDR3 protein: CSASLRGGGTEAFF; CDR3 DNA: TGCAGTGCTAGCCTAAGGGGGGGAGGCACTGAAGCTTTCTTT
clone size: once; V gene: TRBV28; J gene: TRBJ2-7; CDR3 length: 14; D gene: NA; CDR3 protein: CASSFSRAHREQYF; CDR3 DNA: TGTGCCAGCAGTTTCTCCAGGGCCCACCGGGAGCAGTACTTC
clone size: NA; V gene: TRBV29-1; J gene: TRBJ2-7; CDR3 length: 11; D gene: NA; CDR3 protein: CSAVFVYEQYF; CDR3 DNA: TGCAGCGCGGTTTTTGTCTACGAGCAGTACTTC
clone size: medium-sized; V gene: TRBV7-2; J gene: TRBJ2-7; CDR3 length: 14; D gene: TRBD2; CDR3 protein: CASSSWTSSYEQYF; CDR3 DNA: TGTGCCAGCAGCTCATGGACTAGTAGCTACGAGCAGTACTTC
clone size: medium-sized; V gene: TRBV11-2; J gene: TRBJ2-7; CDR3 length: 19; D gene: NA; CDR3 protein: CASSLGLDSSWDRSYEQYF; CDR3 DNA: TGTGCCAGCAGCTTAGGTTTGGATTCGAGCTGGGACCGAAGCTACGAGCAGTACTTC